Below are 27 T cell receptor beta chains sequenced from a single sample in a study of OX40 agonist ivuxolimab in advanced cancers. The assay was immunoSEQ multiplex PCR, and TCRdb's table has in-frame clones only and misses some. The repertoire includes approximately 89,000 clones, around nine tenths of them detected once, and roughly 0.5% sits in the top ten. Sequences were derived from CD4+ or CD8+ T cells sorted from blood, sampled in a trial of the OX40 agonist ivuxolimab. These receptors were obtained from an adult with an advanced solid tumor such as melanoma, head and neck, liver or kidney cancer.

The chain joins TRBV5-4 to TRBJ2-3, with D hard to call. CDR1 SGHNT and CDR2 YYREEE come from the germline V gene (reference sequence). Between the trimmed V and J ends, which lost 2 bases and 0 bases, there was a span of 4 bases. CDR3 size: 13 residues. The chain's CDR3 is CASSFSSTDTQYF. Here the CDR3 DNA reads TGTGCCAGCAGCTTCTCTAGCACAGATACGCAGTATTTT. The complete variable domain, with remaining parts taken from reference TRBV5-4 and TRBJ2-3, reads ETGVTQSPTHLIKTRGQQVTLRCSSQSGHNTVSWYQQALGQGPQFIFQYYREEENGRGNFPPRFSGLQFPNYSSELNVNALELDDSALYLCASSFSSTDTQYFGPGTRLTVL.

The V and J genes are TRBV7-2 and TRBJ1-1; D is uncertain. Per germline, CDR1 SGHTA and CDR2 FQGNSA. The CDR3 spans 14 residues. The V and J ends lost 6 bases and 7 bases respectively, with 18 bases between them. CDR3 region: CASSLSGRRIEAFF. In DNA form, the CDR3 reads TGTGCCAGCAGTCTGAGCGGACGGCGGATTGAAGCTTTCTTT.

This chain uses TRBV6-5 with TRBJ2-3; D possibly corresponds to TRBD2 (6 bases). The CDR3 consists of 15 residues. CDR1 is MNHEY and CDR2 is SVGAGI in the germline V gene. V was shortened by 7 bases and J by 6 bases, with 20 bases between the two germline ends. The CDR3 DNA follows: TGTGCCAGCACCGCTTCGGACGGAGGGGCGGATACGCAGTATTTT. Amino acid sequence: CASTASDGGADTQYF.

The CDR3 here is CASSNGDRGLFTDTQYF. CDR3 DNA sequence: TGTGCCAGCAGCAATGGGGACAGGGGGCTTTTCACAGATACGCAGTATTTT. The chain links TRBV21-1 to TRBJ2-3; TRBD1, the D gene given by the table, was not confirmed from the DNA. TRBV21-1 is described as a pseudogene. This CDR3 has 17 residues.

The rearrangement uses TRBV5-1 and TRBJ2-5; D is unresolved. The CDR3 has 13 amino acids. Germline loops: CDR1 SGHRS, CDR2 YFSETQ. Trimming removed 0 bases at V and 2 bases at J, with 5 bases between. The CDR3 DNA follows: TGCGCCAGCAGCTTGGAAGGACAAGAGACCCAGTACTTC. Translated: CASSLEGQETQYF.

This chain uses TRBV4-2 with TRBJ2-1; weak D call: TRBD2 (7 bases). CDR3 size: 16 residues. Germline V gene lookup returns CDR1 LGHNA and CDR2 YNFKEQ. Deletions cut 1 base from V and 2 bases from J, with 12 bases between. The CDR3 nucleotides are TGTGCCAGCAGCCAAGGTGGGGGGGCCACCTACAATGAGCAGTTCTTC. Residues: CASSQGGGATYNEQFF.

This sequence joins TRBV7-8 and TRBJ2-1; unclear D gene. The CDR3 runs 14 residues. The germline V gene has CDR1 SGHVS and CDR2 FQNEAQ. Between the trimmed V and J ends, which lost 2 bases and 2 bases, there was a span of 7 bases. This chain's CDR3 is CASSLSQTYNEQFF. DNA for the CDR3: TGTGCCAGCAGCTTATCCCAAACCTACAATGAGCAGTTCTTC.

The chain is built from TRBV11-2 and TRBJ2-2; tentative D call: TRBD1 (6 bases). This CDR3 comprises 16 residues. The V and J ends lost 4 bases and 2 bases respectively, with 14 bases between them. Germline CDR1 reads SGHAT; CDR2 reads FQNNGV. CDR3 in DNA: TGTGCCAGCAGCTCTTATAGGACAGCTAACACCGGGGAGCTGTTTTTT. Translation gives CASSSYRTANTGELFF.

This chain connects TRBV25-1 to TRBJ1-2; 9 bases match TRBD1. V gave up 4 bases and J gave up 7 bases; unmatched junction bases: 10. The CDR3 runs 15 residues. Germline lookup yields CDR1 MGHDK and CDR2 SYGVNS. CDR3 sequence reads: CASSARDRVFSGYTF. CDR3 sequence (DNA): TGTGCCAGCAGTGCGAGGGACAGGGTTTTTAGTGGCTACACCTTC.

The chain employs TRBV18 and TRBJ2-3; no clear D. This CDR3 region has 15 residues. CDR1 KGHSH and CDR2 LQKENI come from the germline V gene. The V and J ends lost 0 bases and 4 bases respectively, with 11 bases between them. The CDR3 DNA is TGTGCCAGCTCACCACCGGCAGTTTATGCAGATACGCAGTATTTT. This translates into CASSPPAVYADTQYF. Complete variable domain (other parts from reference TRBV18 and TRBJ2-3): NAGVMQNPRHLVRRRGQEARLRCSPMKGHSHVYWYRQLPEEGLKFMVYLQKENIIDESGMPKERFSAEFPKEGPSILRIQQVVRGDSAAYFCASSPPAVYADTQYFGPGTRLTVL.

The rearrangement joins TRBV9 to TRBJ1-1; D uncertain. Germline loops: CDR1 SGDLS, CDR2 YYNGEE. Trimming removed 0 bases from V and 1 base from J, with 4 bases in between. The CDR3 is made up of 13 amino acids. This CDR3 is CASSVDGNTEAFF. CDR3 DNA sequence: TGTGCCAGCAGCGTAGACGGGAACACTGAAGCTTTCTTT.

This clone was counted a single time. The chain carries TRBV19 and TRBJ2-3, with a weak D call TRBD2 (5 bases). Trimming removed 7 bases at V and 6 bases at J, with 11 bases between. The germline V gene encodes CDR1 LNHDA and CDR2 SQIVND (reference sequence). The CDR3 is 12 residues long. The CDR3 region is CASIGVGDTQYF. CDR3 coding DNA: TGTGCCAGTATCGGGGTGGGGGATACGCAGTATTTT.

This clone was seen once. CDR3 loop: CASHFTSQPYAGELFF. CDR3 sequence (DNA): TGTGCCAGCCACTTCACATCGCAGCCCTATGCCGGGGAGCTGTTTTTT. This chain links TRBV18 with TRBJ2-2; D is uncertain. The CDR3 totals 16 residues. The V gene's germline CDR1 is KGHSH and CDR2 LQKENI. Trimming cost V 8 bases and J 6 bases, with 22 bases left between them.

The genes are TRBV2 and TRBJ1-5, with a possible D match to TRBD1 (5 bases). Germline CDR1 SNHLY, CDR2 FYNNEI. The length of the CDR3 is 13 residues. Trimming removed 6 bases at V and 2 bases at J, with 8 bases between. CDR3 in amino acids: CASRGTGNQPQHF. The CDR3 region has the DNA TGTGCCAGCAGGGGGACGGGCAATCAGCCCCAGCATTTT. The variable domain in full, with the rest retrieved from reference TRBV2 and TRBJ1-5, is EPEVTQTPSHQVTQMGQEVILRCVPISNHLYFYWYRQILGQKVEFLVSFYNNEISEKSEIFDDQFSVERPDGSNFTLKIRSTKLEDSAMYFCASRGTGNQPQHFGDGTRLSIL.

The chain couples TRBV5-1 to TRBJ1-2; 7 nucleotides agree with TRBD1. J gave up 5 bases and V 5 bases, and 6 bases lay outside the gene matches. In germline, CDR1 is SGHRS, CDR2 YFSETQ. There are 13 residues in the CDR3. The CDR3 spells CASRPGGGYGYTF. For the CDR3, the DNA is TGCGCCAGCAGGCCAGGGGGAGGATATGGCTACACCTTC.

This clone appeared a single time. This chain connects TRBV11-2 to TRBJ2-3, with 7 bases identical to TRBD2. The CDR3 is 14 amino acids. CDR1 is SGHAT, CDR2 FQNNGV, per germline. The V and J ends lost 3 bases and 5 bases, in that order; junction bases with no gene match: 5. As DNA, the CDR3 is TGTGCCAGCAGCTTCGGGGGGTTTGGAGATACGCAGTATTTT. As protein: CASSFGGFGDTQYF.

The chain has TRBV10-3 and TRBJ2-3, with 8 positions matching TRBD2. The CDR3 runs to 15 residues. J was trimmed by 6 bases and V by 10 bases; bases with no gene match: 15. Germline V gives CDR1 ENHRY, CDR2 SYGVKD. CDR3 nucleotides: TGTGCCACCGGGGGGGGTAGCGGGGAGATGGATACGCAGTATTTT. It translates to CATGGGSGEMDTQYF.

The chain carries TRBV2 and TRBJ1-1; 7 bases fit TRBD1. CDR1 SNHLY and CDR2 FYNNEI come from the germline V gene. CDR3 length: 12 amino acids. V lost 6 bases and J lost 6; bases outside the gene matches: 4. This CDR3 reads CASRGDSAEAFF. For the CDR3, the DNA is TGTGCCAGCAGGGGGGACAGCGCTGAAGCTTTCTTT.

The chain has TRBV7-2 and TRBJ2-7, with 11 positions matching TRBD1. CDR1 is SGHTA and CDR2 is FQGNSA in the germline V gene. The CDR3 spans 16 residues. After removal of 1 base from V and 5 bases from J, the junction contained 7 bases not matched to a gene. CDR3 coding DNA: TGTGCCAGCAGCTTAGGGACAGGGGGCGGTTTGAACGAGCAGTACTTC. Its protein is CASSLGTGGGLNEQYF.

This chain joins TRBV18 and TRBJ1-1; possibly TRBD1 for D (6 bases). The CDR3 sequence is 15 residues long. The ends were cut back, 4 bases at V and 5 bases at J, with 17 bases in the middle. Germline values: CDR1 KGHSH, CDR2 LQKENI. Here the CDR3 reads CASSLGKGDLTEAFF. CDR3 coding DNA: TGTGCCAGCTCACTAGGTAAGGGGGATTTGACTGAAGCTTTCTTT.

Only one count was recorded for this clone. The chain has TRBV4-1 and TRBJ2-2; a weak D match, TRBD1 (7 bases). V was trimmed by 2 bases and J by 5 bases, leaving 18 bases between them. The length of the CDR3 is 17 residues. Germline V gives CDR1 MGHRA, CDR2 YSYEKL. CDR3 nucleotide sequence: TGCGCCAGCAGCCAACTACAGGGGACTGCCGGGACCGGGGAGCTGTTTTTT. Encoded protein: CASSQLQGTAGTGELFF.

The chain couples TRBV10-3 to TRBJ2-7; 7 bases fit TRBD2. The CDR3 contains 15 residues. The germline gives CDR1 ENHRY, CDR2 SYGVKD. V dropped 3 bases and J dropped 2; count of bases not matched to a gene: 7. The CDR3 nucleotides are TGTGCCATCAGTGACCCGGGAGGTTCTACCTACGAGCAGTACTTC. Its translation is CAISDPGGSTYEQYF.

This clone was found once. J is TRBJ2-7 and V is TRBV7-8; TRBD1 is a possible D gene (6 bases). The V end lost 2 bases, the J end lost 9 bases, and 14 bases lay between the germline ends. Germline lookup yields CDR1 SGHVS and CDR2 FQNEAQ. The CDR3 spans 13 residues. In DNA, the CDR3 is TGTGCCAGCAGCTTAATGGGGGCCTCAGGGCAGTACTTC. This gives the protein CASSLMGASGQYF.

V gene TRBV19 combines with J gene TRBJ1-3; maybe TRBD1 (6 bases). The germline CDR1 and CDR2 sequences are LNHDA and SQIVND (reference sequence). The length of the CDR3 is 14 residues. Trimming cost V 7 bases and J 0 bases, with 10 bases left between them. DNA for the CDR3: TGTGCCAGTACCCCGGACAGCTCTGGAAACACCATATATTTT. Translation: CASTPDSSGNTIYF.

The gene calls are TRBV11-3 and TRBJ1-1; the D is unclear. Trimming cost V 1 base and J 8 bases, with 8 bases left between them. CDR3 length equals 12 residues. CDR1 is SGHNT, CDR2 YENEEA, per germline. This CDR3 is CASSLGPQEAFF. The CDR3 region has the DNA TGTGCCAGCAGCTTAGGACCTCAAGAAGCTTTCTTT. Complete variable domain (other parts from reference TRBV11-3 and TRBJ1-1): EAGVVQSPRYKIIEKKQPVAFWCNPISGHNTLYWYLQNLGQGPELLIRYENEEAVDDSQLPKDRFSAERLKGVDSTLKIQPAELGDSAVYLCASSLGPQEAFFGQGTRLTVV.

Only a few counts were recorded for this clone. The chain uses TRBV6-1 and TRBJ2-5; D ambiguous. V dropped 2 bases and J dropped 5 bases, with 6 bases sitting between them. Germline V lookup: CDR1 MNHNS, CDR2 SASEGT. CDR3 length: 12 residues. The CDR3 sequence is CASSEHRETQYF. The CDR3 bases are TGTGCCAGCAGTGAACATAGGGAGACCCAGTACTTC.

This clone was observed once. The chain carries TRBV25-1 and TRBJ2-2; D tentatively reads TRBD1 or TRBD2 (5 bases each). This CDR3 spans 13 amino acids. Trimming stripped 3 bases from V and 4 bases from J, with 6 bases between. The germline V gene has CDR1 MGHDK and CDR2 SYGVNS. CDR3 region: CASSDGGTGELFF. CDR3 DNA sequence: TGTGCCAGCAGTGATGGGGGCACCGGGGAGCTGTTTTTT. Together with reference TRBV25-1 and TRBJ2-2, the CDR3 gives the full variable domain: EADIYQTPRYLVIGTGKKITLECSQTMGHDKMYWYQQDPGMELHLIHYSYGVNSTEKGDLSSESTVSRIRTEHFPLTLESARPSHTSQYLCASSDGGTGELFFGEGSRLTVL.